This entry features one TCR beta chain sequence. This clonotype has a count of ten or more. Its antigen is still unknown. No clone much larger than this one lies a single base away; base qualities are absent. Including cysteine and phenylalanine, the CDR3 has 16 amino acids. Just the 48-base CDR3 DNA is kept, in frame starting at base 1. The germline V gene yields MNHEY for CDR1 and SVGAGI for CDR2. The V and J ends are trimmed by 2 bases and 0 bases, leaving 12 bases between them. The data derive from a study of T-cell reconstitution after alpha-beta-depleted transplantation in children (dated by TCRdb to 2016 to 2018). The study in broad terms: The study quantitatively tracked T-cell immune reconstitution after TCRalphabeta/CD19-depleted allogeneic hematopoietic cell transplantation in children using TCR repertoire profiling. General conclusions and limits of the study: In some patients, the high TCRbeta diversity seen at day 60 was put down to recipient T cells and intrathymic progenitors that had survived conditioning. Over subsequent months, a decline in hyperexpanded clone frequencies was noted, and after one year, T-cell counts and TCRbeta diversity were mostly ascribed to newly produced T cells. The apparently early alphabetaT-cell count recovery about two months after transplant was reportedly dependent on only several hundred rapidly expanded clones derived from non-depleted graft cells.

The treatment or condition label, as the study defines it: allogeneic hematopoietic cell transplantation with graft depleted of TCRalphabeta T cells and CD19 B cells. Transplant recipients were children who received TCRalphabeta/CD19-depleted allogeneic hematopoietic cell grafts. Library method: PCR. Sequencing relied on an Illumina HiSeq 2500. TCR libraries were prepared with molecular barcoding, using unique molecular identifiers to normalize TCRbeta repertoire quantification. The public reads were reanalyzed by TCRdb: fastp trimming at Q25, MiXCR alignment, in-frame beta chains only. Rows are combined by CDR3 protein, so each entry shows the most common genes and DNA. Present in this sample are some 190,000 distinct CDR3 sequences, around 10% of which were seen just once. Around 13% of the sample comes from the top ten.

The TCR sequence derives from a boy aged 2-15 years with acute myeloid leukemia, due to receive a stem cell transplant. The source material was PBMCs, sampled before TCRalphabeta/CD19-depleted stem cell transplant. The receptor chain draws on TRBV6-5 and TRBJ2-3; no D gene call is confident. The CDR3 has the sequence CASSYDSWSSTDTQYF. Here is the DNA: TGTGCCAGCAGTTACGATAGTTGGTCTAGCACAGATACGCAGTATTTT.